Sequencing of this TCR beta chain was carried out in a study of graft-versus-host responses after intestinal transplantation. Germline V gene lookup returns CDR1 LNHDA and CDR2 SQIVND (reference sequence). V dropped 11 bases and J dropped 1 base, with 12 bases sitting between them. The CDR3 has 14 amino acids. To note about this clone: Its antigen is unidentified.

The assay was immunoSEQ multiplex PCR, and TCRdb's table has in-frame clones only and misses some. The sample shows tens of thousands of clones, 85% to 95% of them seen only once. The material was unstimulated CD8+ T cells sorted from spleen or lymph node cells, obtained before intestinal transplant. The sequence derives from a human donor who received an intestinal transplant. The chain carries TRBV19 and TRBJ2-6, with D maybe TRBD1 (7 bases). This chain's CDR3 is CAGGDSSGANVLTF. DNA for the CDR3: TGTGCCGGCGGGGACAGTTCTGGGGCCAACGTCCTGACTTTC.